Below are 22 T cell receptor beta chains sequenced from a single sample in a study of blood T cells in healthy people across ages (dated by TCRdb to about 2015). The library was obtained by 5' RACE. Sequenced using an Illumina HiSeq 2500. A second PCR of about 6 to 12 cycles was performed with a sample-barcoded 5' primer and a J-beta primer mix. TCRdb applied fastp at Q25 and MiXCR to the public reads, then kept only in-frame beta chains. Rows merge per CDR3 protein into single entries with the most common DNA and genes. This sample lists 600,000 or so distinct CDR3 sequences; about 30% were detected once. The top ten constitute about 15% of the sample. Sequencing input: blood. The source of these receptors is a woman older than 75 in good health.

This clonotype turned up a few times. The chain's CDR3 is CASSRALAEETQYF. For the CDR3, the DNA is TGTGCCAGCAGCAGGGCCCTAGCGGAGGAGACCCAGTACTTC. The rearrangement links TRBV5-5 to TRBJ2-5, with 7 bases lining up with TRBD2. CDR3 length equals 14 residues. Germline V CDR1 and CDR2: SGHKS, YYEKEE (reference sequence). The V and J ends lost 4 bases and 5 bases, in that order; junction bases with no gene match: 8. Supplemented by reference TRBV5-5 and TRBJ2-5, the full variable domain reads DAGVTQSPTHLIKTRGQQVTLRCSPISGHKSVSWYQQVLGQGPQFIFQYYEKEERGRGNFPDRFSARQFPNYSSELNVNALLLGDSALYLCASSRALAEETQYFGPGTRLLVL.

This clonotype has ten or more counts. The chain joins TRBV30 to TRBJ1-2; 8 bases agree with TRBD1. The CDR3 extends over 15 amino acids. The V segment lost 4 bases and the J segment 0 bases; nucleotides outside the gene matches: 7. The germline gives CDR1 GTSNPN, CDR2 SVGIG (reference sequence). The CDR3 DNA follows: TGTGCCTGGAAAGGACAGGGCTTTGCTAACTATGGCTACACCTTC. Amino acid sequence: CAWKGQGFANYGYTF.

This clonotype was picked up a small number of times. This sequence joins TRBV6-2 or TRBV6-3 and TRBJ2-2; 7 bases are a match to TRBD1. Germline assignment: CDR1 MNHEY and CDR2 SVGEGT. The CDR3 is 14 amino acids. V lost 5 bases, J lost 4 bases, and 4 bases stayed unmatched. CDR3 region: CASSTTGSTGELFF. The CDR3, as DNA: TGTGCCAGCAGTACGACAGGGTCCACCGGGGAGCTGTTTTTT.

This clonotype was detected only a few times. One base away lies a much larger clone, so this may be a sequencing read error. The gene calls are TRBV12-3 or TRBV12-4 and TRBJ1-6, with 7 bases aligning to TRBD1. The CDR3 length is 14 residues. The CDR3 bases are TGTGCCAGCAGTGCGACAGGGATGAGTTCACCCCCCCACTTT. Its translation: CASSATGMSSPPHF.

Many counts were recorded for this clonotype. This chain joins TRBV7-2 and TRBJ1-2; weak D call: TRBD1 (6 bases). Germline values: CDR1 SGHTA, CDR2 FQGNSA. The CDR3 consists of 12 residues. V was cut by 2 bases and J by 7 bases, with 8 bases left in between. The DNA of the CDR3 is TGTGCCAGCAGCTTACTCAGGGGTGGCTACACCTTC. The encoded protein is CASSLLRGGYTF.

The rearrangement uses TRBV20-1 and TRBJ1-1; TRBD1 matches at 8 bases. The CDR3 runs to 12 residues. CDR1 and CDR2 (germline): DFQATT, SNEGSKA (reference sequence). Trimming took 8 bases from V and 4 from J; bases not matched to a gene: 6. CDR3 sequence: CSTSDRGTEAFF. The CDR3 DNA sequence: TGCAGTACCAGCGACAGGGGCACTGAAGCTTTCTTT.

At least ten counts were recorded for this clonotype. The V gene is TRBV9, the J gene TRBJ1-2; 9 bases are a match to TRBD1. The V gene's germline CDR1 is SGDLS and CDR2 YYNGEE. The CDR3 is made up of 15 amino acids. V gave up 3 bases and J gave up 8 bases; unmatched junction bases: 11. CDR3 nucleotides: TGTGCCAGCAGCGAGAGGGACAGGGAAGGACGAGGCTACACCTTC. Amino acids: CASSERDREGRGYTF.

In its sample, this clonotype was seen many times. This sequence may be a read error, since a much larger clone differs from it by one base. The rearrangement joins TRBV7-3 to TRBJ2-7; the D is unclear. Germline CDR1 is SGHTA and CDR2 is FQGTGA. The CDR3 has 12 amino acids. V shed 5 bases and J shed 5 bases, with 10 bases lying between them. The CDR3 protein is CASSGNKDEQYF. The CDR3 bases are TGTGCCAGCAGCGGCAACAAAGACGAGCAGTACTTC.

Of note for this clonotype: This may stem from a read error, because a much larger clone lies one nucleotide away. The V and J genes are TRBV20-1 and TRBJ2-1; TRBD2 might be the D (7 bases). Matching the DNA end better, TRBJ2-7 makes the J call doubtful. The CDR3 is made up of 14 amino acids. The V gene's germline CDR1 is DFQATT and CDR2 SNEGSKA (reference sequence). DNA of the CDR3: TGCAGTGCTCGGGGGGCGAACTCCTACAATGAGCAGTACTTC. Its protein is CSARGANSYNEQYF.

This clonotype was counted between two and nine times. The rearrangement joins TRBV30 to TRBJ2-3; weak D call: TRBD1 (6 bases). Trimming left V 8 bases short and J 2 bases short, with 11 bases between. CDR1 and CDR2 from the germline V gene are GTSNPN and SVGIG (reference sequence). The CDR3 is made up of 12 amino acids. The CDR3 nucleotides read TGTGCCGGTGACAGGTCCACAGATACGCAGTATTTT. Encoded protein: CAGDRSTDTQYF.

The gene calls are TRBV6-1 and TRBJ2-6, with 7 bases aligning to TRBD2. Per the germline V gene, CDR1 is MNHNS and CDR2 is SASEGT. The CDR3 loop spans 20 amino acids. V was clipped by 4 bases and J by 0 bases; unmatched bases: 15. As DNA, the CDR3 is TGTGCCAGCAGTGCCCGGCGGCTAGCGGATCTTTCCTCTGGGGCCAACGTCCTGACTTTC. It yields the protein CASSARRLADLSSGANVLTF.

The table lists this clonotype with a few counts. The chain is built from TRBV20-1 and TRBJ1-2; perhaps TRBD1 as D (5 bases). This CDR3 region has 10 residues. Per germline, CDR1 DFQATT and CDR2 SNEGSKA (reference sequence). The V gene lost 4 bases and the J gene lost 7 bases, with 7 bases spanning the gap. The CDR3 DNA follows: TGCAGTGCTATAAGGGGTGGCTACACCTTC. It encodes CSAIRGGYTF.

This clonotype was picked up many times. The CDR3 sequence: CATSPGTNYEQYF. In nucleotides, the CDR3 is TGTGCCACCTCACCCGGAACGAATTACGAGCAGTACTTC. V is TRBV6-6 and J is TRBJ2-7; D gene unclear. In germline, CDR1 is MNHNY, CDR2 SVGAGI (reference sequence). This CDR3 region has 13 residues. V was cut by 10 bases and J by 4 bases, with 17 bases left in between.

V gene TRBV20-1 combines with J gene TRBJ1-1, with 7 bases aligning to TRBD1. Germline lookup yields CDR1 DFQATT and CDR2 SNEGSKA (reference sequence). The CDR3 has 13 residues. Germline trimming cut 4 bases from V and 8 bases from J; bases unmatched to any gene: 10. CDR3 DNA sequence: TGCAGTGCTAAAAGGGGGCAGTCTCCCGAAGCTTTCTTT. It encodes CSAKRGQSPEAFF.

The table lists this clonotype with many counts. The junction departs from germline at one end; a sequencing error may be responsible. The V gene is TRBV9, the J gene TRBJ2-5, with D possibly being TRBD1 or TRBD2 (5 bases each). Germline lookup yields CDR1 SGDLS and CDR2 YYNGEE. This CDR3 contains 14 residues. CDR3 residues: CASSTRDAQENQYF. In DNA form, the CDR3 reads TGTGCCAGCAGCACCCGGGACGCACAAGAGAACCAGTACTTC. The complete variable domain, with remaining parts taken from reference TRBV9 and TRBJ2-5, reads DSGVTQTPKHLITATGQRVTLRCSPRSGDLSVYWYQQSLDQGLQFLIQYYNGEERAKGNILERFSAQQFPDLHSELNLSSLELGDSALYFCASSTRDAQENQYFGPGTRLLVL.

This clonotype was picked up one time. A read error is possible here, since a much larger clone lies one base away. This sequence joins TRBV9 and TRBJ1-1; 7 bases align to TRBD1. Germline lookup yields CDR1 SGDLS and CDR2 YYNGEE. The length of the CDR3 is 16 residues. The V and J ends lost 0 bases and 2 bases, in that order; junction bases with no gene match: 7. The CDR3: CASSVAWTGYNTEAFF. The CDR3 nucleotides read TGTGCCAGCAGCGTAGCTTGGACAGGCTACAACACTGAAGCTTTCTTT.

This clonotype has at least ten counts. This chain connects TRBV20-1 to TRBJ2-7, with 8 bases that match TRBD2. With V trimmed by 5 bases and J by 0 bases, 6 bases remained unmatched. CDR3 length: 14 amino acids. Germline V gene sequence: CDR1 DFQATT, CDR2 SNEGSKA (reference sequence). The CDR3 here is CSAARGTSSYEQYF. DNA of the CDR3: TGCAGTGCTGCCCGTGGGACTAGCTCCTACGAGCAGTACTTC.

On this clonotype: An end of the junction does not agree with germline; a read error may underlie this. This chain links TRBV20-1 with TRBJ1-5; TRBD1 aligns across 9 bases. The CDR3 contains 13 residues. CDR1 is DFQATT and CDR2 is SNEGSKA in the germline V gene (reference sequence). DNA of the CDR3: TGCAGTGTTAGATGGACAGGGGATCAGCCCCAGCATTTT. Protein product: CSVRWTGDQPQHF.

This clonotype was observed many times. This chain links TRBV4-2 with TRBJ2-1; TRBD2 agrees at 11 bases. Germline V gene sequence: CDR1 LGHNA, CDR2 YNFKEQ. The CDR3 loop spans 20 amino acids. Trimming took 0 bases from V and 4 from J; bases not matched to a gene: 14. The CDR3 reads CASSQDPPLLVAGGYNEQFF. DNA of the CDR3: TGTGCCAGCAGCCAAGACCCCCCCCTCTTGGTAGCGGGGGGGTACAATGAGCAGTTCTTC.

The gene calls are TRBV2 and TRBJ2-2; tentatively, D is TRBD1 (5 bases). The V gene's germline CDR1 is SNHLY and CDR2 FYNNEI. Between the trimmed V and J ends, which lost 3 bases and 7 bases, there was a span of 15 bases. The CDR3 sequence is 15 residues long. As DNA, the CDR3 is TGTGCCAGCAGTGATATAGGCAGGGTAGGCGGGGAGCTGTTTTTT. Residues: CASSDIGRVGGELFF.

This clonotype was seen a handful of times. In nucleotides, the CDR3 is TGTGCCGGGACCGGGGCCTTCACTTCCTATGGCTACACCTTC. Translating gives CAGTGAFTSYGYTF. The chain combines TRBV30 with TRBJ1-2, with D perhaps matching TRBD1 (5 bases). This CDR3 is 14 amino acids long. Looked up from germline, CDR1 is GTSNPN and CDR2 is SVGIG (reference sequence). The V end lost 8 bases, the J end lost 4 bases, and 20 bases lay between the germline ends.

This clonotype was observed many times. V gene TRBV20-1 combines with J gene TRBJ1-5; 8 nucleotides match TRBD1. CDR1 is DFQATT and CDR2 is SNEGSKA in the germline V gene (reference sequence). The CDR3 has 14 residues. Trimming cost V 6 bases and J 7 bases; bases outside gene matches: 11. The CDR3 DNA reads as TGCAGTGCCCCCGCGGGCAGGGGGCAACAGCCCCAGCATTTT. This translates into CSAPAGRGQQPQHF.